These 15 T cell receptor beta chains share one sample of origin, sequenced in a study of cytomegalovirus exposure and HLA in healthy donors. With 60 Vbeta and 13 Jbeta primers, the PCR was carried out. The method was immunoSEQ multiplex PCR; TCRdb's version includes in-frame clones alone and lacks a portion of them. This sample has about 71,000 clones, with 65% to 70% found just once. Sequencing was performed on PBMCs. The receptors were gathered from a man aged 35 to 55 in good health and CMV-seropositive.

CDR3 sequence: CASSPTLPDTQYF. CDR3 bases: TGTGCCAGCAGTCCCACTCTCCCAGATACGCAGTATTTT. The chain couples TRBV27 to TRBJ2-3; D ambiguous. The ends were cut back, 5 bases at V and 4 bases at J, with 10 bases in the middle. Germline V lookup: CDR1 MNHEY, CDR2 SMNVEV (reference sequence). The CDR3 totals 13 residues.

This chain links TRBV18 with TRBJ1-1, with D possibly TRBD1 on 5 matching bases. The CDR3 is 13 amino acids. The germline V gene encodes CDR1 KGHSH and CDR2 LQKENI. With 2 bases removed from V and 4 bases from J, the gap between germline ends came to 8 bases. The CDR3 loop reads CASSPDGGTEAFF. CDR3 nucleotide sequence: TGTGCCAGCTCACCAGACGGGGGCACTGAAGCTTTCTTT.

For this clone: The same CDR3 is also encoded by other DNA sequences in this sample. V usage is TRBV19 and J usage is TRBJ2-5; D might be TRBD1 (5 bases). The CDR3 loop spans 13 amino acids. The germline V and J ends were trimmed by 1 base and 3 bases, with 6 bases remaining between them. Germline CDR1 LNHDA, CDR2 SQIVND (reference sequence). The DNA of the CDR3 is TGTGCCAGTAGTATAGGACAGAAAGAGACCCAGTACTTC. Its translation: CASSIGQKETQYF.

This chain links TRBV29-1 with TRBJ1-2, with 8 bases identical to TRBD1. CDR3 size: 12 residues. CDR1 and CDR2 from the germline V gene are SQVTM and ANQGSEA. V was clipped by 4 bases and J by 6 bases; unmatched bases: 4. The CDR3 loop is CSVVGTGDGYTF. The CDR3 DNA follows: TGCAGCGTTGTAGGGACAGGCGATGGCTACACCTTC.

The V call is TRBV6-5, the J call TRBJ2-5; D might be TRBD2 (6 bases). The CDR3 covers 13 residues. V was trimmed by 2 bases and J by 5 bases, leaving 9 bases between them. Germline values: CDR1 MNHEY, CDR2 SVGAGI. The CDR3 spells CASSYDGGETQYF. As DNA, the CDR3 is TGTGCCAGCAGTTACGATGGGGGGGAGACCCAGTACTTC.

This CDR3 is CASSLGEYQETQYF. DNA of the CDR3: TGTGCCAGCAGCTTAGGGGAGTACCAAGAGACCCAGTACTTC. The chain has TRBV7-9 and TRBJ2-5; D is possibly TRBD2 (5 bases). Germline values: CDR1 SEHNR, CDR2 FQNEAQ (reference sequence). V lost 1 base and J 0 bases, leaving 6 bases between the germline ends. CDR3 length equals 14 residues.

This chain links TRBV6-5 with TRBJ2-5, with D tentatively TRBD2 (6 bases). The CDR3 totals 13 residues. Germline CDR1 reads MNHEY; CDR2 reads SVGAGI. V shed 11 bases and J shed 5 bases, with 18 bases lying between them. The CDR3 region has the DNA TGTGCCGGAAGGAAGGGAGGCGGGGAGACCCAGTACTTC. Protein: CAGRKGGGETQYF.

The rearrangement joins TRBV9 to TRBJ1-6; 9 nucleotides agree with TRBD1. J gave up 0 bases and V 3 bases, and 4 bases lay outside the gene matches. This CDR3 is built from 17 residues. Germline CDR1 is SGDLS and CDR2 is YYNGEE. CDR3 in DNA: TGTGCCAGCAGCGGCGACAGGGGGAGCTCCTATAATTCACCCCTCCACTTT. This sequence encodes CASSGDRGSSYNSPLHF.

V gene TRBV6-1 combines with J gene TRBJ2-1; TRBD1 agrees at 8 bases. The CDR3 has 15 amino acids. Per germline, CDR1 MNHNS and CDR2 SASEGT. V lost 10 bases and J lost 5; bases outside the gene matches: 13. DNA for the CDR3: TGTGCCACCTTCTTTGGGACAGGACAAAACAATGAGCAGTTCTTC. Translating it yields CATFFGTGQNNEQFF.

The rearrangement links TRBV7-9 to TRBJ1-4, with D tentatively TRBD1 (5 bases). V gave up 0 bases and J gave up 4 bases, with 12 bases separating them. CDR1 SEHNR and CDR2 FQNEAQ come from the germline V gene (reference sequence). The CDR3 sequence is 16 residues long. The CDR3 nucleotides read TGTGCCAGCAGCTTAGCGTCGACAGTCGGTAATGAAAAACTGTTTTTT. Protein sequence: CASSLASTVGNEKLFF.

V usage is TRBV9 and J usage is TRBJ2-1; D is possibly TRBD1 (6 bases). V lost 1 base to trimming and J lost 3 bases, with 8 bases between them. The CDR3 length is 14 residues. Looked up from germline, CDR1 is SGDLS and CDR2 is YYNGEE. The CDR3 region is CASSVLQGYNEQFF. In DNA, the CDR3 is TGTGCCAGCAGCGTATTACAGGGCTACAATGAGCAGTTCTTC. The complete variable domain, with remaining parts taken from reference TRBV9 and TRBJ2-1, reads DSGVTQTPKHLITATGQRVTLRCSPRSGDLSVYWYQQSLDQGLQFLIQYYNGEERAKGNILERFSAQQFPDLHSELNLSSLELGDSALYFCASSVLQGYNEQFFGPGTRLTVL.

The genes are TRBV6-1 and TRBJ1-1; D unresolved. V was shortened by 7 bases and J by 6 bases, with 21 bases between the two germline ends. The CDR3 is 15 amino acids. CDR1 and CDR2 (germline): MNHNS, SASEGT. The CDR3 nucleotides are TGTGCCAGCACGCCCTGGGCCGGTGGTACGTCTGAAGCTTTCTTT. Encoded protein: CASTPWAGGTSEAFF.

This clone was counted only a few times. This chain links TRBV29-1 with TRBJ1-1; TRBD1 matches at 12 bases. Losses at the gene ends were 5 bases for V and 0 bases for J; bases not matched to a gene: 7. The CDR3 spans 16 residues. CDR1 is SQVTM, CDR2 ANQGSEA, per germline. CDR3 sequence: CSVRGQGAGVNTEAFF. CDR3 nucleotides: TGCAGCGTTAGGGGACAGGGGGCAGGAGTGAACACTGAAGCTTTCTTT.

This chain connects TRBV30 to TRBJ2-7; the D gene is possibly TRBD2 (6 bases). Trimming cost V 1 base and J 7 bases, with 14 bases left between them. CDR1 GTSNPN and CDR2 SVGIG come from the germline V gene (reference sequence). CDR3 size: 13 residues. The CDR3 protein is CAWSAGLEREQYF. The CDR3, as DNA: TGTGCCTGGAGTGCGGGACTTGAGAGGGAGCAGTACTTC.

The chain has TRBV6-1 and TRBJ2-7; D is possibly TRBD1 (6 bases). Deletions cut 3 bases from V and 5 bases from J, with 17 bases between. Germline CDR1 reads MNHNS; CDR2 reads SASEGT. There are 15 residues in the CDR3. The CDR3: CASSDAWAGVDEQYF. The CDR3 DNA is TGTGCCAGCAGTGATGCGTGGGCAGGGGTCGACGAGCAGTACTTC.